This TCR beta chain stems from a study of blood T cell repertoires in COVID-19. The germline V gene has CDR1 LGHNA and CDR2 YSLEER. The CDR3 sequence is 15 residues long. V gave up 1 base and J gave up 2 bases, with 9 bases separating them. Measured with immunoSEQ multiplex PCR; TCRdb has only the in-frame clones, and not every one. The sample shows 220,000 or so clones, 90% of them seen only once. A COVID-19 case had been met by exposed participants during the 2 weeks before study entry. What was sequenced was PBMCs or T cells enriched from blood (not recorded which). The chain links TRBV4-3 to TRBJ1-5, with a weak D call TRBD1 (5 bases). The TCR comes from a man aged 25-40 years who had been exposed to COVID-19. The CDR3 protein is CASSQGWGGNQPQHF. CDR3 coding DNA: TGCGCCAGCAGCCAAGGATGGGGGGGCAATCAGCCCCAGCATTTT.